There are a few counts of the clone carrying this T cell receptor (beta chain). These data belong to a study of T cells in Graves' hyperthyroidism and ophthalmopathy. TCR beta CDR3 region amplification was performed from RNA transcripts. HTBI primers were used for first-round RT-PCR of the TCR CDR3. TCRdb independently ran MiXCR on the multiplex PCR reads; one entry per CDR3 protein. Here the sample spans approximately 380,000 distinct CDR3 sequences, over 13% being singletons. The sequence came from a man between 50 and 59 years old with Graves' ophthalmopathy. The sequencing sample was made of blood.

The CDR3 DNA sequence: TGTGCCAGCAGCCATTTGCGGGAGTATAATGAGCAGTTCTTC. Protein sequence: CASSHLREYNEQFF. The genes are TRBV14 and TRBJ2-1; 7 positions match TRBD2. Germline V lookup: CDR1 SGHDN, CDR2 FVKESK. The CDR3 is 14 residues long. The V gene end was trimmed by 3 bases and the J gene end by 7 bases; junction bases not matched to a gene: 6.